A single sample gave rise to the 29 T cell receptor beta chains below, sequenced in a study of blood T cell repertoires in COVID-19. Some clones are missing from TCRdb's copy, which holds only in-frame ones; the method was immunoSEQ multiplex PCR. The sample includes roughly 380,000 clones, about nine tenths seen only once; the top ten take approximately 0.93%. The sample was PBMCs or T cells enriched from blood (not recorded which). All receptors come from a woman in her twenties or thirties who had been exposed to COVID-19.

This chain uses TRBV27 with TRBJ2-7; weak D call: TRBD2 (6 bases). Germline loops: CDR1 MNHEY, CDR2 SMNVEV (reference sequence). This CDR3 has 15 residues. Deletions cut 3 bases from V and 0 bases from J, with 12 bases between. Written as DNA, the CDR3 is TGTGCCAGCAGTTTCTTTAGCGGAAGCTCCTACGAGCAGTACTTC. Protein: CASSFFSGSSYEQYF.

The chain employs TRBV11-3 and TRBJ1-2; no clear D. Germline V CDR1 and CDR2: SGHNT, YENEEA. V lost 5 bases and J lost 4, with 14 bases in between. This CDR3 has 14 residues. CDR3 nucleotides: TGTGCCAGCAGCCCTACGTCATTGGTCTATGGCTACACCTTC. It encodes CASSPTSLVYGYTF.

This chain connects TRBV29-1 to TRBJ2-7; the match to TRBD1 covers 9 bases. Germline V gene data show CDR1 as SQVTM and CDR2 as ANQGSEA. The CDR3 sequence is 15 residues long. With V trimmed by 6 bases and J by 3 bases, 12 bases remained unmatched. This chain's CDR3 is CSVHRGGTGHYEQYF. The CDR3 coding sequence is TGCAGCGTACACAGGGGCGGGACAGGGCACTACGAGCAGTACTTC.

V and J are TRBV2 and TRBJ2-3, with 14 bases matching TRBD2. Germline CDR1 and CDR2: SNHLY and FYNNEI. The junction had 14 bases not matched to a gene; V was cut back by 5 bases and J by 4 bases. The CDR3 loop spans 19 amino acids. The CDR3 DNA reads as TGTGCCAGCAGTACCACTGGACTAGCGGGAGGCTCGGTTGCAGATACGCAGTATTTT. This gives the protein CASSTTGLAGGSVADTQYF.

V gene TRBV3-1 (or the pseudogene TRBV3-2) combines with J gene TRBJ2-7, with D possibly matching TRBD2 (5 bases). Germline lookup yields CDR1 LGHDT and CDR2 YNNKEL (reference sequence). This CDR3 region has 15 residues. V shed 1 base and J shed 2 bases, with 12 bases lying between them. The CDR3 is CASSQAGSLPYEQYF. CDR3 sequence (DNA): TGTGCCAGCAGCCAAGCTGGGAGCCTACCCTACGAGCAGTACTTC.

The chain joins TRBV18 to TRBJ1-2; a possible D gene is TRBD1 (5 bases). Germline CDR1 and CDR2: KGHSH and LQKENI. The CDR3 runs 14 residues. With 6 bases removed from V and 1 base from J, the gap between germline ends came to 12 bases. CDR3 sequence reads: CASSPRQSNYGYTF. In DNA form, the CDR3 reads TGTGCCAGCTCCCCGCGACAGAGTAACTATGGCTACACCTTC.

Here the CDR3 reads CASSAGLADYNEQFF. CDR3 nucleotide sequence: TGTGCCAGCAGCGCGGGACTAGCGGATTACAATGAGCAGTTCTTC. V gene TRBV9 combines with J gene TRBJ2-1, with 11 bases identical to TRBD2. The V segment lost 3 bases and the J segment 4 bases; nucleotides outside the gene matches: 3. CDR1 is SGDLS, CDR2 YYNGEE, per germline. The CDR3 loop spans 15 amino acids.

The chain links TRBV29-1 to TRBJ2-5; 7 nucleotides agree with TRBD1. Per germline, CDR1 SQVTM and CDR2 ANQGSEA. Trimming cost V 7 bases and J 3 bases; bases outside gene matches: 5. The CDR3 length is 12 residues. The CDR3 reads CSAIGTEETQYF. The CDR3 DNA sequence: TGCAGCGCCATCGGGACAGAAGAGACCCAGTACTTC.

CDR3 sequence: CASSLVRLNEQYF. The CDR3 DNA reads as TGTGCCAGCAGCTTAGTTCGACTAAACGAGCAGTACTTC. V and J are TRBV11-2 and TRBJ2-7, with D possibly matching TRBD2 (5 bases). The CDR3 is made up of 13 amino acids. Germline CDR1 reads SGHAT; CDR2 reads FQNNGV. V lost 1 base to trimming and J lost 5 bases, with 9 bases between them.

The V and J genes are TRBV6-5 and TRBJ2-7, with D perhaps matching TRBD1 (6 bases). Germline-derived CDR1 and CDR2 are MNHEY and SVGAGI. The CDR3 loop spans 15 amino acids. V was shortened by 0 bases and J by 3 bases, with 12 bases between the two germline ends. CDR3 protein: CASSYSWDTHYEQYF. The DNA for the CDR3 is TGTGCCAGCAGTTACTCGTGGGACACCCACTACGAGCAGTACTTC.

For this clone: Other DNA sequences within the sample encode an identical CDR3. The rearrangement links TRBV28 to TRBJ1-2, with D perhaps TRBD1 (5 bases). The CDR3 spans 12 residues. Trimming took off 1 base at V and 5 bases at J, with 5 bases between the two ends. Germline lookup yields CDR1 MDHEN and CDR2 SYDVKM. The CDR3 DNA reads as TGTGCCAGCAGTTTATCAGGGTATGGCTACACCTTC. Its translation is CASSLSGYGYTF.

The rearrangement uses TRBV7-3 and TRBJ1-1, with 8 bases aligning to TRBD1. The CDR3 totals 13 residues. V gave up 5 bases and J gave up 3 bases; unmatched junction bases: 2. Germline V gene sequence: CDR1 SGHTA, CDR2 FQGTGA. The CDR3 spells CASSAQGDTEAFF. The CDR3, as DNA: TGTGCCAGCAGCGCACAGGGGGACACTGAAGCTTTCTTT.

The rearrangement links TRBV29-1 to TRBJ1-5; no clear D gene. The CDR3 totals 12 residues. V gave up 7 bases and J gave up 3 bases, with 10 bases separating them. Germline V gene data show CDR1 as SQVTM and CDR2 as ANQGSEA. The CDR3: CSAIGVNQPQHF. CDR3 DNA: TGCAGCGCGATCGGGGTCAATCAGCCCCAGCATTTT.

This sequence joins TRBV4-1 and TRBJ1-2; 7 bases align to TRBD1. The CDR3 runs 14 residues. Per germline, CDR1 MGHRA and CDR2 YSYEKL. V dropped 2 bases and J dropped 8; count of bases not matched to a gene: 8. CDR3 region: CASSQPPADRGYTF. DNA of the CDR3: TGCGCCAGCAGCCAACCCCCCGCGGACAGGGGCTACACCTTC.

This chain connects TRBV7-6 to TRBJ2-7, with D possibly matching TRBD1 (7 bases). Looked up from germline, CDR1 is SGHVS and CDR2 is FNYEAQ. This CDR3 has 15 amino acids. The ends were cut back, 6 bases at V and 1 base at J, with 16 bases in the middle. The CDR3: CASRPAGGLSYEQYF. The CDR3 DNA sequence: TGTGCCAGCAGACCTGCAGGGGGGTTATCCTACGAGCAGTACTTC.

The V and J genes are TRBV5-1 and TRBJ1-6; 9 bases are shared with TRBD1. The CDR3 contains 16 residues. Germline CDR1 is SGHRS and CDR2 is YFSETQ. V was pared by 0 bases and J by 8 bases, with 6 bases of the junction left unmatched. The CDR3 loop reads CASSLGFRTGDSPLHF. The CDR3 DNA reads as TGCGCCAGCAGCTTGGGGTTCCGGACAGGGGATTCACCCCTCCACTTT.

V is TRBV9 and J is TRBJ2-3, with 7 bases identical to TRBD2. The trim removed 4 bases at V and 4 bases at J, leaving 12 bases unmatched. CDR3 length: 16 residues. Germline V lookup: CDR1 SGDLS, CDR2 YYNGEE. CDR3 in amino acids: CASSQGLGPLADTQYF. CDR3 in DNA: TGTGCCAGCAGCCAAGGACTAGGACCCCTGGCAGATACGCAGTATTTT.

The chain is built from TRBV3-1 (or the pseudogene TRBV3-2) and TRBJ2-1, with 12 bases lining up with TRBD2. The CDR3 spans 17 residues. J was trimmed by 2 bases and V by 5 bases; bases with no gene match: 7. CDR1 is LGHDT and CDR2 is YNNKEL in the germline V gene (reference sequence). CDR3 protein: CASSSTGTSGPYNEQFF. For the CDR3, the DNA is TGTGCCAGCAGCTCTACCGGGACTAGCGGGCCCTACAATGAGCAGTTCTTC.

The chain has TRBV18 and TRBJ1-3; TRBD1 might be the D (5 bases). This CDR3 region has 15 residues. Germline lookup yields CDR1 KGHSH and CDR2 LQKENI. The V end lost 2 bases, the J end lost 2 bases, and 10 bases lay between the germline ends. The CDR3 sequence is CASSPIREAGNTIYF. CDR3 bases: TGTGCCAGCTCACCAATCAGGGAGGCTGGAAACACCATATATTTT.

The V gene is TRBV18, the J gene TRBJ2-5; the match to TRBD2 covers 8 bases. CDR1 KGHSH and CDR2 LQKENI come from the germline V gene. This CDR3 comprises 15 residues. J was trimmed by 4 bases and V by 0 bases; bases with no gene match: 4. CDR3 bases: TGTGCCAGCTCACCACCCAACGGGGGGGTAGAGACCCAGTACTTC. It translates to CASSPPNGGVETQYF.

CDR3 region: CASSHPGTKGYEQYF. The CDR3 region has the DNA TGTGCCAGCAGCCACCCCGGGACAAAGGGCTACGAGCAGTACTTC. V is TRBV3-1 (or the pseudogene TRBV3-2) and J is TRBJ2-7; weak D call: TRBD1 (6 bases). The V end lost 3 bases, the J end lost 3 bases, and 15 bases lay between the germline ends. Germline CDR1 is LGHDT and CDR2 is YNNKEL (reference sequence). The CDR3 runs to 15 residues.

This clone was counted a few times. The rearrangement links TRBV7-2 to TRBJ2-7; TRBD2 is a possible D gene (5 bases). The CDR3 is made up of 15 amino acids. Trimming stripped 5 bases from V and 5 bases from J, with 19 bases between. CDR1 SGHTA and CDR2 FQGNSA come from the germline V gene. In nucleotides, the CDR3 is TGTGCCAGCAGCACCATAATAGGAACTAGGGACGAGCAGTACTTC. Protein sequence: CASSTIIGTRDEQYF.

The genes are TRBV23-1 and TRBJ1-6, with D possibly being TRBD1 (5 bases). TRBV23-1 is reported as an ORF; its role is uncertain. Trimming pared 7 bases from V and 4 bases from J, leaving 8 bases between. The CDR3 runs 13 residues. CDR3 nucleotide sequence: TGCGCCAGCAAGACAGATTATAATTCACCCCTCCACTTT. This encodes CASKTDYNSPLHF.

The chain is built from TRBV19 and TRBJ2-7, with no clear D. The CDR3 is 11 amino acids. The ends were cut back, 5 bases at V and 1 base at J, with 3 bases in the middle. Germline CDR1 and CDR2: LNHDA and SQIVND (reference sequence). The CDR3, as DNA: TGTGCCAGTAGTCTGTCCTACGAGCAGTACTTC. Translating it yields CASSLSYEQYF.

V usage is TRBV5-6 and J usage is TRBJ1-1; D call uncertain. Germline V CDR1 and CDR2: SGHDT, YYEEEE. This CDR3 comprises 15 residues. V shed 1 base and J shed 2 bases, with 12 bases lying between them. As DNA, the CDR3 is TGTGCCAGCAGCTTGTTAAGCCCCCCCAACACTGAAGCTTTCTTT. It encodes CASSLLSPPNTEAFF. Full variable domain (rest looked up from reference TRBV5-6 and TRBJ1-1): DAGVTQSPTHLIKTRGQQVTLRCSPKSGHDTVSWYQQALGQGPQFIFQYYEEEERQRGNFPDRFSGHQFPNYSSELNVNALLLGDSALYLCASSLLSPPNTEAFFGQGTRLTVV.

This clone appeared a few times. V and J are TRBV27 and TRBJ1-2; unclear D gene. The CDR3 has 13 amino acids. With 2 bases removed from V and 7 bases from J, the gap between germline ends came to 11 bases. The V gene's germline CDR1 is MNHEY and CDR2 SMNVEV (reference sequence). CDR3 residues: CASSLNPRGGYTF. CDR3 nucleotides: TGTGCCAGCAGTTTAAACCCCCGGGGTGGCTACACCTTC.

The gene calls are TRBV27 and TRBJ2-7; possibly TRBD2 for D (6 bases). V lost 6 bases and J lost 3, with 12 bases in between. Germline CDR1 reads MNHEY; CDR2 reads SMNVEV (reference sequence). The length of the CDR3 is 13 residues. CDR3 protein: CASRSGVLYEQYF. Here the CDR3 DNA reads TGTGCCAGCAGATCGGGGGTTCTCTACGAGCAGTACTTC.

A few counts support this clone. V and J are TRBV28 and TRBJ2-7; D might be TRBD1 (5 bases). Germline values: CDR1 MDHEN, CDR2 SYDVKM. The V and J ends lost 5 bases and 10 bases respectively, with 18 bases between them. There are 13 residues in the CDR3. CDR3 in DNA: TGTGCCAGCAGTCCCCAGGGAAACACGAGACAGTACTTC. It codes for CASSPQGNTRQYF.

The chain joins TRBV14 to TRBJ2-3, with a possible D match to TRBD2 (6 bases). Trimming left V 1 base short and J 0 bases short, with 8 bases between. The CDR3 consists of 15 residues. The germline gives CDR1 SGHDN, CDR2 FVKESK. The CDR3 loop is CASSQGRGSTDTQYF. Written as DNA, the CDR3 is TGTGCCAGCAGCCAAGGTCGGGGGAGCACAGATACGCAGTATTTT.